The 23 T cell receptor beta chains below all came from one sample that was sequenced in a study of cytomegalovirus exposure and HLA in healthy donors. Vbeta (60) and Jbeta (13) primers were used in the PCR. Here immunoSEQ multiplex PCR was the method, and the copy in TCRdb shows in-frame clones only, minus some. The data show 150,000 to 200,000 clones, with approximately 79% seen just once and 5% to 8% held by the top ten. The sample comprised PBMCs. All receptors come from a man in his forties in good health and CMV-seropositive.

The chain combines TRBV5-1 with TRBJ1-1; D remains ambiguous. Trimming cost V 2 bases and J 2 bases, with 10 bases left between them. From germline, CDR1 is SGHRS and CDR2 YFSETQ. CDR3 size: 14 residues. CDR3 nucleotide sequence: TGCGCCAGCAGCTTAAATAGCGATAACACTGAAGCTTTCTTT. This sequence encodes CASSLNSDNTEAFF.

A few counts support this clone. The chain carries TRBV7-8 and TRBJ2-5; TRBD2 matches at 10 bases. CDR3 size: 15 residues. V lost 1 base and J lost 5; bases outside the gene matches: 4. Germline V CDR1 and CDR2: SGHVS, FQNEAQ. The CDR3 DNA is TGTGCCAGCAGCTTAGTTCGGACTAGCGGTGAGACCCAGTACTTC. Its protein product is CASSLVRTSGETQYF.

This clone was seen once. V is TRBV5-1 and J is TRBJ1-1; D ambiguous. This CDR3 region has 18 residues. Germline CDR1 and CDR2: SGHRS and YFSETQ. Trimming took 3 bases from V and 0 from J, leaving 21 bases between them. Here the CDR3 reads CASSSAGMTGSVNTEAFF. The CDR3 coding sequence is TGCGCCAGCAGCTCGGCTGGAATGACGGGTTCGGTGAACACTGAAGCTTTCTTT.

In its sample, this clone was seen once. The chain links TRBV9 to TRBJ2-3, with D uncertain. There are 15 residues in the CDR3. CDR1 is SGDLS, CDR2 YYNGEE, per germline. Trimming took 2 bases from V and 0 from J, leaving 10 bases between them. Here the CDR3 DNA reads TGTGCCAGCAGCGTGAGGCCTTCCAGCACAGATACGCAGTATTTT. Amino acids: CASSVRPSSTDTQYF.

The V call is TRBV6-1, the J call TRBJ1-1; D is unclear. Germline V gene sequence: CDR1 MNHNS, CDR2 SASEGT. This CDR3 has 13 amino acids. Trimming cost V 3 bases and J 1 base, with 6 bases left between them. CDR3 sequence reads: CASSEGRNTEAFF. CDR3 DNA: TGTGCCAGCAGTGAGGGGAGGAACACTGAAGCTTTCTTT.

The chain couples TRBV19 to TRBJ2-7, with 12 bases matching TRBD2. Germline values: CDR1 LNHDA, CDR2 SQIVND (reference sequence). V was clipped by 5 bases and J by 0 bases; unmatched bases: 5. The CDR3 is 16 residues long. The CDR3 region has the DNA TGTGCCAGTAGTCCCCGGACTAGCGGGATCTCCTACGAGCAGTACTTC. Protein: CASSPRTSGISYEQYF.

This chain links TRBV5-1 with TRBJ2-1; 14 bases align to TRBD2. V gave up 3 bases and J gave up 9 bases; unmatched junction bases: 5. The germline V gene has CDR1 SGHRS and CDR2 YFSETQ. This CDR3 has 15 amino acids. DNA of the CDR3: TGCGCCAGCAGCTATTCCGGGACTAGCGGGAGTGAGCAGTTCTTC. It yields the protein CASSYSGTSGSEQFF.

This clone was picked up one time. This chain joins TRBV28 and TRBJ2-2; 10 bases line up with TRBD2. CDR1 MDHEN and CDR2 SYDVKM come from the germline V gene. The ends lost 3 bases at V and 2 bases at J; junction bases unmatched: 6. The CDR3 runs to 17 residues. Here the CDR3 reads CASSLPGLAKNTGELFF. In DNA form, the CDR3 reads TGTGCCAGCAGTTTGCCGGGACTAGCGAAAAACACCGGGGAGCTGTTTTTT.

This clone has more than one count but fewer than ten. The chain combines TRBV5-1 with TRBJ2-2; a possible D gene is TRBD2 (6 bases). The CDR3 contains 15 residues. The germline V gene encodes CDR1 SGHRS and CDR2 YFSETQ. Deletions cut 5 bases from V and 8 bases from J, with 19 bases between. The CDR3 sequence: CASSVRELMTGELFF. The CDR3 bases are TGCGCCAGCAGTGTCCGGGAGCTCATGACTGGGGAGCTGTTTTTT.

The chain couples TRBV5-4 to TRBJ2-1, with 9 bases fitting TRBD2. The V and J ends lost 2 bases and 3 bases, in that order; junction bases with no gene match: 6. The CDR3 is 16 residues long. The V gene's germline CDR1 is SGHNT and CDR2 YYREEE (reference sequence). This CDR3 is CASSLAGTSNYNEQFF. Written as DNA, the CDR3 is TGTGCCAGCAGCTTAGCCGGGACTAGCAACTACAATGAGCAGTTCTTC. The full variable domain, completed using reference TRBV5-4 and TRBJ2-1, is ETGVTQSPTHLIKTRGQQVTLRCSSQSGHNTVSWYQQALGQGPQFIFQYYREEENGRGNFPPRFSGLQFPNYSSELNVNALELDDSALYLCASSLAGTSNYNEQFFGPGTRLTVL.

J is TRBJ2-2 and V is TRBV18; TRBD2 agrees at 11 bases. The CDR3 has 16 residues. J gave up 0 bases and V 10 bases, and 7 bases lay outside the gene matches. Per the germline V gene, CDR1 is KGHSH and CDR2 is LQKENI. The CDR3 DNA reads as TGTGCCACCGAGAGGACTAGCGGGTCGAACACCGGGGAGCTGTTTTTT. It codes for CATERTSGSNTGELFF.

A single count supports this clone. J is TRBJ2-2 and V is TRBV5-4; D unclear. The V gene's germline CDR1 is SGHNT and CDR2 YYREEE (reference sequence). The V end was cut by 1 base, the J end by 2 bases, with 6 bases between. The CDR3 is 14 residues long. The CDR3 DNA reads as TGTGCCAGCAGCTTGCCCATTAACACCGGGGAGCTGTTTTTT. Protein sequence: CASSLPINTGELFF.

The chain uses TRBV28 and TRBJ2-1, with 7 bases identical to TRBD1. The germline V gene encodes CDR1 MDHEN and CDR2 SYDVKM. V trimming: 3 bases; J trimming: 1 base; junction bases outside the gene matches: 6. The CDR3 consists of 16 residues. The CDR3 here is CASSLIQGSSYNEQFF. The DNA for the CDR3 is TGTGCCAGCAGTTTGATACAGGGGTCATCCTACAATGAGCAGTTCTTC.

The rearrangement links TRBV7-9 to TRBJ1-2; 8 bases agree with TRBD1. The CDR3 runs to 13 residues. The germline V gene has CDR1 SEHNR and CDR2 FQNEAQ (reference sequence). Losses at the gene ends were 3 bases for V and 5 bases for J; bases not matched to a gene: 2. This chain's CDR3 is CASSLGQVYGYTF. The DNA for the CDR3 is TGTGCCAGCAGCTTGGGACAGGTTTATGGCTACACCTTC. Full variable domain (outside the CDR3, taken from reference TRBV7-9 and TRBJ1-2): DTGVSQNPRHKITKRGQNVTFRCDPISEHNRLYWYRQTLGQGPEFLTYFQNEAQLEKSRLLSDRFSAERPKGSFSTLEIQRTEQGDSAMYLCASSLGQVYGYTFGSGTRLTVV.

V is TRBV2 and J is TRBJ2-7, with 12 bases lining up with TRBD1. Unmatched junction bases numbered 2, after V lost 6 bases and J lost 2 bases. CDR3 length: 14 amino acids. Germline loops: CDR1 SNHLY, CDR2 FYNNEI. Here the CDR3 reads CASRGTGGAYEQYF. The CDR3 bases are TGTGCCAGCAGGGGGACAGGGGGCGCCTACGAGCAGTACTTC.

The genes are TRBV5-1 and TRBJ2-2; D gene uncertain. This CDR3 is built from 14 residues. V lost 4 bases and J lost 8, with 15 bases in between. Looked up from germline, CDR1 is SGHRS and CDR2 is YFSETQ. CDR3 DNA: TGCGCCAGCAGCCAAGGATGGGCCCCAGGGGAGCTGTTTTTT. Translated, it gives CASSQGWAPGELFF.

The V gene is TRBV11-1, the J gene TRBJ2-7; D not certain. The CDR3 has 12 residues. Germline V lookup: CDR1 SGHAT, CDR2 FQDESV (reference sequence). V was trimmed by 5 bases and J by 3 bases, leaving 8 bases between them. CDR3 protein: CASSRYSYEQYF. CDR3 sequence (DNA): TGTGCCAGCAGCCGCTACAGCTACGAGCAGTACTTC.

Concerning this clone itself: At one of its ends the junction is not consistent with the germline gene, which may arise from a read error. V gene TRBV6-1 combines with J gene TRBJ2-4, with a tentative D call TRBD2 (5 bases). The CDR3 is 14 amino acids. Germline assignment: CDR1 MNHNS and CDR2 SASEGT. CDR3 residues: CASSPLDSGNSQYF. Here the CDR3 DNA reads TGTGCCAGCAGCCCCTTGGACTCCGGGAACAGTCAGTACTTC.

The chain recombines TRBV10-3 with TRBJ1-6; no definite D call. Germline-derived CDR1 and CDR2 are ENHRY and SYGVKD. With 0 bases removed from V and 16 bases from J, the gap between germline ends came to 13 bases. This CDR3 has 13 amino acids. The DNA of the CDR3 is TGTGCCATCAGTGAGTCCAATCCTAGTGTACTCCACTTT. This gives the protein CAISESNPSVLHF.

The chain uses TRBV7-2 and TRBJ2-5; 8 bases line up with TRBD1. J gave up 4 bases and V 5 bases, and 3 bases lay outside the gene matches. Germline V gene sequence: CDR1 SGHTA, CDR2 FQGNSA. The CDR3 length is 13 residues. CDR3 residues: CASSGTGGETQYF. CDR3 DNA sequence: TGTGCCAGCAGCGGGACAGGCGGAGAGACCCAGTACTTC.

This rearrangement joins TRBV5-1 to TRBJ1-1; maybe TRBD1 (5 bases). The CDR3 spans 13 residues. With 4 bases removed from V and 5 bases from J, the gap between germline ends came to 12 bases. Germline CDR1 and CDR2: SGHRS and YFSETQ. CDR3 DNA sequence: TGCGCCAGCAGCATTTCAGGGAGGACTGAAGCTTTCTTT. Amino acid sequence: CASSISGRTEAFF.

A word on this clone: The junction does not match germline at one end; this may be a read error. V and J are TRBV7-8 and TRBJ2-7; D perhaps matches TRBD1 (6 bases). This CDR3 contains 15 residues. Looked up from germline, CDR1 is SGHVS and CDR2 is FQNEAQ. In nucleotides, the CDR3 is TGTTCCAGCAGCTTCCAACCAGGGGTCTCCTACGAGCAGTACTTC. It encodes CSSSFQPGVSYEQYF.

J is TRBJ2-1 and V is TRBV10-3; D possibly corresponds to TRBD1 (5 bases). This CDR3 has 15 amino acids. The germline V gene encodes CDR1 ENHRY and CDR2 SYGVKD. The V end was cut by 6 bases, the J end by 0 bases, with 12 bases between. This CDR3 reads CAIRRTGSSYNEQFF. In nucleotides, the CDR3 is TGTGCCATCAGAAGAACAGGTAGCTCCTACAATGAGCAGTTCTTC.